The 2 T cell receptor beta chains in this list originate from one sample, sequenced in a study of T cell responses to AZD1222 COVID-19 vaccine. Clones were sequenced by immunoSEQ multiplex PCR, and TCRdb holds only the in-frame ones, with some missing. The sample yields nearly 110,000 clones, about 90% seen once. The material was peripheral blood, obtained on day 0 of AZD1222 vaccination. The receptors were sampled from an adult in good health.

The V gene is TRBV24-1, the J gene TRBJ2-3; 7 positions agree with TRBD1. Trimming took 5 bases from V and 2 from J; bases not matched to a gene: 12. CDR1 is KGHDR and CDR2 is SFDVKD in the germline V gene. This CDR3 comprises 17 residues. CDR3 DNA sequence: TGTGCCACCAGTGGAACGGCTAGCAGGGGGAACACAGATACGCAGTATTTT. Translating it yields CATSGTASRGNTDTQYF.

This clone was seen just once. V and J are TRBV4-1 and TRBJ2-5; 8 nucleotides agree with TRBD2. CDR3 length equals 15 residues. Germline V gene data show CDR1 as MGHRA and CDR2 as YSYEKL. With V trimmed by 1 base and J by 3 bases, 4 bases remained unmatched. CDR3 region: CASSQAPGGEETQYF. CDR3 sequence (DNA): TGCGCCAGCAGCCAAGCCCCGGGAGGGGAAGAGACCCAGTACTTC.